The 3 T cell receptor beta chains below were found in one sample sequenced in a study of control samples from healthy donors and cancer patients. Produced via immunoSEQ multiplex PCR; TCRdb's table is partial and in-frame only. This sample yields 250,000 to 300,000 clones, of which roughly four fifths are seen a single time; about an eighth belongs to the top ten. Sequenced: PBMCs. The source is a woman aged 55-69 years with lung cancer.

The chain uses TRBV28 and TRBJ1-2, with 8 bases identical to TRBD1. Losses at the gene ends were 1 base for V and 5 bases for J; bases not matched to a gene: 3. CDR3 length equals 14 residues. CDR1 and CDR2 from the germline V gene are MDHEN and SYDVKM. The CDR3 DNA follows: TGTGCCAGCAGTTTATTGACAGGGGCTTATGGCTACACCTTC. As protein: CASSLLTGAYGYTF.

This clone was found a few times. This CDR3 is CASSLDRGRGEQYF. As DNA, the CDR3 is TGTGCCAGCAGTTTGGACAGGGGGCGAGGCGAGCAGTACTTC. The rearrangement links TRBV2 to TRBJ2-7, with TRBD1 matching over 11 bases. CDR3 length: 14 residues. V trimming: 5 bases; J trimming: 6 bases; junction bases outside the gene matches: 6. Germline CDR1 reads SNHLY; CDR2 reads FYNNEI.

This clone was detected only once. V gene TRBV4-1 combines with J gene TRBJ2-7, with 13 bases lining up with TRBD2. After removal of 1 base from V and 6 bases from J, the junction contained 9 bases not matched to a gene. The CDR3 has 17 amino acids. CDR1 and CDR2 (germline): MGHRA, YSYEKL. CDR3 sequence: CASSQGTSGRGGGEQYF. CDR3 DNA sequence: TGCGCCAGCAGCCAAGGGACTAGCGGGAGAGGGGGGGGCGAGCAGTACTTC.